These 5 T cell receptor beta chains came from one sample sequenced in a study of control samples from healthy donors and cancer patients (dated by TCRdb to about 2020). To prepare the library, the immunoSEQ multiplex PCR assay was applied. The source is immuneACCESS, and TCRdb retained only in-frame sequences with V and J called. Part of the clones is not carried over; for the studies checked, unresolved V genes explain less than half of this, and the remainder is unexplained. The sample has 140,000 to 150,000 clones on record, approximately 93% of them singletons. Roughly 5.7% of the sample comes from the top ten. Sequenced input: blood. The receptors were sampled from a man aged 18-30 years in good health.

V and J are TRBV3-1 (or the pseudogene TRBV3-2) and TRBJ1-1; no clear D gene. V lost 4 bases, J lost 4 bases, and 13 bases lay in between. Germline V lookup: CDR1 LGHDT, CDR2 YNNKEL (reference sequence). The CDR3 has 14 amino acids. DNA of the CDR3: TGTGCCAGCAGCCGCCCGGGAGGTATCACTGAAGCTTTCTTT. Residues: CASSRPGGITEAFF.

The rearrangement links TRBV29-1 to TRBJ2-6; 7 bases match TRBD1. The CDR3 covers 17 residues. Trimming cost V 4 bases and J 0 bases; bases outside gene matches: 9. CDR1 is SQVTM and CDR2 is ANQGSEA in the germline V gene. The CDR3, as DNA: TGCAGCGTTGTGCCGGGACAGAGTAGCTCTGGGGCCAACGTCCTGACTTTC. Translation gives CSVVPGQSSSGANVLTF. Together with reference TRBV29-1 and TRBJ2-6, the CDR3 gives the full variable domain: SAVISQKPSRDICQRGTSLTIQCQVDSQVTMMFWYRQQPGQSLTLIATANQGSEATYESGFVIDKFPISRPNLTFSTLTVSNMSPEDSSIYLCSVVPGQSSSGANVLTFGAGSRLTVL.

V gene TRBV29-1 combines with J gene TRBJ2-7; 8 nucleotides align to TRBD1. The CDR3 extends over 14 amino acids. V was pared by 3 bases and J by 3 bases, with 7 bases of the junction left unmatched. The germline gives CDR1 SQVTM, CDR2 ANQGSEA. CDR3 sequence: CSVELARGHYEQYF. The DNA of the CDR3 is TGCAGCGTTGAGCTTGCCAGGGGGCACTACGAGCAGTACTTC.

The V and J genes are TRBV6-5 and TRBJ1-5; D is possibly TRBD1 (6 bases). The CDR3 extends over 13 amino acids. V was shortened by 6 bases and J by 5 bases, with 11 bases between the two germline ends. Germline CDR1 is MNHEY and CDR2 is SVGAGI. CDR3 in amino acids: CASSSDRYQPQHF. The DNA of the CDR3 is TGTGCCAGCAGCTCGGACAGATATCAGCCCCAGCATTTT.

This chain joins TRBV28 and TRBJ1-5, with 7 bases fitting TRBD1. Germline CDR1 and CDR2: MDHEN and SYDVKM. The CDR3 has 14 amino acids. V was pared by 3 bases and J by 6 bases, with 5 bases of the junction left unmatched. The CDR3 DNA sequence: TGTGCCAGCAGTTTTGACAGGGTTGGTCAGCCCCAGCATTTT. Its protein is CASSFDRVGQPQHF.